Below are 22 T cell receptor beta chains sequenced from a single sample in a study of blood T cell repertoires in COVID-19. Repertoires were generated with immunoSEQ multiplex PCR, while TCRdb's copy carries only in-frame clones and drops some. The table lists some 410,000 clones, around 87% of them singletons. Sequencing input: PBMCs or T cells enriched from blood (not recorded which). Source of these receptors: a woman aged 30 to 39 with acute COVID-19.

The chain links TRBV19 to TRBJ2-7; perhaps TRBD1 as D (7 bases). Germline CDR1 and CDR2: LNHDA and SQIVND (reference sequence). V gave up 7 bases and J gave up 4 bases, with 17 bases separating them. The CDR3 totals 14 residues. CDR3 in amino acids: CASTRGSTGYEQYF. CDR3 sequence (DNA): TGTGCCAGTACCCGGGGGTCGACAGGGTACGAGCAGTACTTC. The variable domain in full, completed from reference TRBV19 and TRBJ2-7, reads DGGITQSPKYLFRKEGQNVTLSCEQNLNHDAMYWYRQDPGQGLRLIYYSQIVNDFQKGDIAEGYSVSREKKESFPLTVTSAQKNPTAFYLCASTRGSTGYEQYFGPGTRLTVT.

The J gene is TRBJ2-7, the V gene TRBV7-2, with D possibly being TRBD2 (6 bases). The CDR3 consists of 13 residues. Germline V gives CDR1 SGHTA, CDR2 FQGNSA. V was clipped by 4 bases and J by 7 bases, with 14 bases between them. The CDR3 nucleotides read TGTGCCAGCAGCTCGTCCGCGGGGAGGGAGCAGTACTTC. It specifies CASSSSAGREQYF.

This sequence joins TRBV12-3 or TRBV12-4 and TRBJ1-2, with no clear D. The V gene lost 4 bases and the J gene lost 7 bases, with 13 bases spanning the gap. This CDR3 spans 13 amino acids. The CDR3, as DNA: TGTGCCAGCAGTTCTCACACACGGGGTGGCTACACCTTC. Protein: CASSSHTRGGYTF.

V and J are TRBV24-1 and TRBJ1-2; 7 bases are shared with TRBD1. This CDR3 contains 14 residues. The V gene's germline CDR1 is KGHDR and CDR2 SFDVKD. Germline trimming cut 2 bases from V and 4 bases from J; bases unmatched to any gene: 3. The CDR3 DNA reads as TGTGCCACCAGTGATTGGGGACAGCCCTATGGCTACACCTTC. Protein: CATSDWGQPYGYTF.

This sequence joins TRBV24-1 and TRBJ2-2; TRBD1 agrees at 8 bases. There are 15 residues in the CDR3. The V segment lost 4 bases and the J segment 5 bases; nucleotides outside the gene matches: 5. Germline CDR1 reads KGHDR; CDR2 reads SFDVKD. This CDR3 reads CATSESGGVTGELFF. DNA for the CDR3: TGTGCCACCAGTGAATCAGGGGGCGTAACCGGGGAGCTGTTTTTT.

This rearrangement joins TRBV19 to TRBJ2-1, with D perhaps matching TRBD1 (6 bases). Germline loops: CDR1 LNHDA, CDR2 SQIVND (reference sequence). The CDR3 is 15 residues long. The V end was cut by 3 bases, the J end by 3 bases, with 12 bases between. CDR3 coding DNA: TGTGCCAGTAGTATCCCCAGGGGCTACTACAATGAGCAGTTCTTC. Translated, it gives CASSIPRGYYNEQFF.

The chain links TRBV7-9 to TRBJ2-7; possibly TRBD2 for D (6 bases). The V gene's germline CDR1 is SEHNR and CDR2 FQNEAQ (reference sequence). The ends were cut back, 3 bases at V and 7 bases at J, with 16 bases in the middle. The CDR3 runs to 14 residues. The CDR3 sequence is CASSFGSIQGEQYF. CDR3 coding DNA: TGTGCCAGCAGCTTCGGGAGTATTCAAGGGGAGCAGTACTTC.

V and J are TRBV19 and TRBJ2-7; tentative D call: TRBD2 (5 bases). Germline V gene sequence: CDR1 LNHDA, CDR2 SQIVND (reference sequence). CDR3 size: 14 residues. V dropped 3 bases and J dropped 2 bases, with 11 bases sitting between them. CDR3 in DNA: TGTGCCAGTAGTATCAACTTCGGGGCCTACGAGCAGTACTTC. It is translated as CASSINFGAYEQYF. The whole variable domain, filled in from reference TRBV19 and TRBJ2-7, reads DGGITQSPKYLFRKEGQNVTLSCEQNLNHDAMYWYRQDPGQGLRLIYYSQIVNDFQKGDIAEGYSVSREKKESFPLTVTSAQKNPTAFYLCASSINFGAYEQYFGPGTRLTVT.

This clone was seen a handful of times. DNA of the CDR3: TGTGCCAGCTCACCTTACCAGCCTGACAGGGCCGCCGGGGAGCTGTTTTTT. Residues: CASSPYQPDRAAGELFF. The V gene is TRBV18, the J gene TRBJ2-2; 7 bases align to TRBD1. CDR3 length equals 17 residues. Unmatched junction bases numbered 13, after V lost 3 bases and J lost 6 bases. CDR1 and CDR2 (germline): KGHSH, LQKENI.

The chain joins TRBV7-9 to TRBJ1-1; 8 nucleotides align to TRBD1. CDR3 length: 14 residues. Germline lookup yields CDR1 SEHNR and CDR2 FQNEAQ (reference sequence). V lost 3 bases and J lost 6; bases outside the gene matches: 6. As DNA, the CDR3 is TGTGCCAGCAGCTTCGGACAGGGTTTTCCTGAAGCTTTCTTT. This translates into CASSFGQGFPEAFF.

This sequence joins TRBV5-1 and TRBJ2-1; D perhaps matches TRBD2 (5 bases). The CDR3 contains 14 residues. The germline V and J ends were trimmed by 5 bases and 7 bases, with 16 bases remaining between them. The germline V gene has CDR1 SGHRS and CDR2 YFSETQ. The CDR3 loop is CASRPEASRNEQFF. DNA for the CDR3: TGCGCCAGCAGGCCGGAGGCTAGCAGGAATGAGCAGTTCTTC.

The CDR3 DNA reads as TGCGCCAGCAGCTCGGGGGTTGACACTGAAGCTTTCTTT. Translating gives CASSSGVDTEAFF. The rearrangement joins TRBV5-1 to TRBJ1-1; weak D call: TRBD1 (5 bases). There are 13 residues in the CDR3. CDR1 and CDR2 (germline): SGHRS, YFSETQ. The germline V and J ends were trimmed by 3 bases and 3 bases, with 9 bases remaining between them. The full variable domain, with the rest looked up from reference TRBV5-1 and TRBJ1-1, is KAGVTQTPRYLIKTRGQQVTLSCSPISGHRSVSWYQQTPGQGLQFLFEYFSETQRNKGNFPGRFSGRQFSNSRSEMNVSTLELGDSALYLCASSSGVDTEAFFGQGTRLTVV.

The rearrangement joins TRBV19 to TRBJ1-3; no clear D. Germline V gene lookup returns CDR1 LNHDA and CDR2 SQIVND (reference sequence). Trimming pared 6 bases from V and 0 bases from J, leaving 15 bases between. The CDR3 has 16 residues. CDR3 coding DNA: TGTGCCAGTAGGTTTTCGGACTTGAGCTCTGGAAACACCATATATTTT. It translates to CASRFSDLSSGNTIYF.

The table lists this clone with a count of one. The chain links TRBV20-1 to TRBJ1-2; D is undetermined. The CDR3 length is 11 residues. The germline CDR1 and CDR2 sequences are DFQATT and SNEGSKA (reference sequence). V lost 5 bases and J 5 bases, leaving 9 bases between the germline ends. CDR3 in DNA: TGCAGTGCTGATGCGAGGTATGGCTACACCTTC. Translation gives CSADARYGYTF.

The chain has TRBV5-1 and TRBJ2-3, with D possibly being TRBD2 (6 bases). Deletions cut 0 bases from V and 3 bases from J, with 11 bases between. The CDR3 is 15 residues long. Germline-derived CDR1 and CDR2 are SGHRS and YFSETQ. In DNA form, the CDR3 reads TGCGCCAGCAGCTTGGGAGGGGCGGGAACAGATACGCAGTATTTT. Protein: CASSLGGAGTDTQYF. The complete variable domain, with remaining parts taken from reference TRBV5-1 and TRBJ2-3, reads KAGVTQTPRYLIKTRGQQVTLSCSPISGHRSVSWYQQTPGQGLQFLFEYFSETQRNKGNFPGRFSGRQFSNSRSEMNVSTLELGDSALYLCASSLGGAGTDTQYFGPGTRLTVL.

The chain employs TRBV18 and TRBJ1-1; no reliable D call. CDR1 KGHSH and CDR2 LQKENI come from the germline V gene. This CDR3 has 15 amino acids. With 3 bases removed from V and 3 bases from J, the gap between germline ends came to 14 bases. The CDR3 spells CASSPLPTRDTEAFF. Here the CDR3 DNA reads TGTGCCAGCTCACCGCTCCCGACTAGGGACACTGAAGCTTTCTTT.

The genes are TRBV6-1 and TRBJ1-2; D remains ambiguous. Trimming pared 1 base from V and 7 bases from J, leaving 10 bases between. CDR3 size: 13 residues. Germline-derived CDR1 and CDR2 are MNHNS and SASEGT. The CDR3 nucleotides read TGTGCCAGCAGTGAAGTCGGAGCTACTGGCTACACCTTC. This codes for CASSEVGATGYTF.

The table lists this clone with a few counts. The CDR3 reads CASSTGVAGAYEQYF. CDR3 in DNA: TGCGCCAGCAGTACGGGGGTAGCGGGGGCCTACGAGCAGTACTTC. The V gene is TRBV10-2, the J gene TRBJ2-7; 9 bases fit TRBD2. V gave up 5 bases and J gave up 2 bases; unmatched junction bases: 7. The CDR3 is 15 residues long. Germline CDR1 reads WSHSY; CDR2 reads SAAADI.

The V call is TRBV6-5, the J call TRBJ2-7; 7 bases match TRBD1. The V and J ends lost 6 bases and 0 bases, in that order; junction bases with no gene match: 8. In germline, CDR1 is MNHEY, CDR2 SVGAGI. The CDR3 totals 15 residues. The CDR3 coding sequence is TGTGCCAGCAGGCCACAGGGGCTATACTCCTACGAGCAGTACTTC. Translation gives CASRPQGLYSYEQYF.

This chain links TRBV6-2 or TRBV6-3 with TRBJ1-6, with 7 bases identical to TRBD1. In germline, CDR1 is MNHEY, CDR2 SVGEGT. This CDR3 has 15 residues. Trimming at V came to 5 bases and at J to 9 bases, leaving 10 bases not matched to a gene. The CDR3 DNA follows: TGTGCCAGCAGTCAAAAGACAGGGCGGTTTTCACCCCTCCACTTT. As protein: CASSQKTGRFSPLHF.

This chain links TRBV2 with TRBJ2-2, with D perhaps matching TRBD1 (6 bases). Germline CDR1 reads SNHLY; CDR2 reads FYNNEI. The V gene lost 5 bases and the J gene lost 0 bases, with 10 bases spanning the gap. This CDR3 contains 15 residues. CDR3 amino acids: CASSRQGTNTGELFF. The CDR3 nucleotides read TGTGCCAGCAGTCGGCAGGGGACGAACACCGGGGAGCTGTTTTTT.

The chain has TRBV7-2 and TRBJ2-5; D may be TRBD2 (7 bases). This CDR3 comprises 12 residues. V shed 8 bases and J shed 5 bases, with 12 bases lying between them. CDR1 and CDR2 from the germline V gene are SGHTA and FQGNSA. The CDR3 protein is CASRGARETQYF. The CDR3 region has the DNA TGTGCCAGCCGGGGGGCCAGGGAGACCCAGTACTTC.